Below, one T cell receptor (beta chain) is given with its context. The data were obtained in a study of blood T cell repertoires in COVID-19. Turning to the study itself: Acute-phase and convalescent COVID-19 samples originated in the United States, Italy and Spain.

The table came from immunoSEQ multiplex PCR; TCRdb's copy has only in-frame clones and leaves some out. The sample has about 220,000 clones; roughly 85% are singletons. The germline V and J ends were trimmed by 3 bases and 4 bases, with 12 bases remaining between them. This CDR3 spans 14 amino acids. CDR1 is LNHDA and CDR2 is SQIVND in the germline V gene (reference sequence). Input material: peripheral blood. This sequence originates from a woman in her 70s with COVID-19, enrolled during active disease. The rearrangement links TRBV19 to TRBJ1-2, with D perhaps TRBD1 (5 bases). The CDR3: CASSMGQGGYGYTF. DNA of the CDR3: TGTGCCAGTAGTATGGGGCAGGGCGGCTATGGCTACACCTTC.